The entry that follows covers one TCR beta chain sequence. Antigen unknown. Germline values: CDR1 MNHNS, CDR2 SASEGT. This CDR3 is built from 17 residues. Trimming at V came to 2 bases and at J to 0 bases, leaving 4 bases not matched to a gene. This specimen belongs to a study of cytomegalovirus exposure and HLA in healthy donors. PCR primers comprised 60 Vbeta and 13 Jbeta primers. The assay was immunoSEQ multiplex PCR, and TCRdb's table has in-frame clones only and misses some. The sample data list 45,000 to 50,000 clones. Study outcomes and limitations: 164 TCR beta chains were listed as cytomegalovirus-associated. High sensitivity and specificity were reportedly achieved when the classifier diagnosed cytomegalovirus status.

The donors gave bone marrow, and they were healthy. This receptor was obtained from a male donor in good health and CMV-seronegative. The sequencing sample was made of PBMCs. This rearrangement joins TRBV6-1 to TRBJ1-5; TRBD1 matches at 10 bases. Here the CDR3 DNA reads TGTGCCAGCAGTGAACCGGGACAGGGGCCTAGCAATCAGCCCCAGCATTTT. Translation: CASSEPGQGPSNQPQHF.